The entry that follows covers one T cell receptor (beta chain) sequence. The CDR3 length is 13 residues. Profiled with immunoSEQ multiplex PCR; TCRdb holds only in-frame clones, not every one. The sample records some 130,000 clones, 85% to 95% being singletons. The data were obtained in a study of control samples from healthy donors and cancer patients. The specimen was PBMCs. This sequence was found in a man in his fifties with head and neck cancer. The chain has TRBV21-1 and TRBJ2-2; TRBD1, as called in the table, went unchecked against the DNA. TRBV21-1 is annotated as a pseudogene. The CDR3 nucleotides are TGTGCCAGCAAACAGGGGTGGGTCGGGGAGCTGTTTTTT. Residues: CASKQGWVGELFF.